The 32 T cell receptor beta chains in this list originate from one sample, sequenced in a study of T cell changes during pregnancy in multiple sclerosis. Sequencing was performed with immunoSEQ multiplex PCR; in TCRdb, only in-frame clones are kept and a portion is missing. The data contain tens of thousands of clones, about 92% of them seen just once; the ten biggest clones take up 2% to 2.5%. Sequences were derived from peripheral blood, sampled in the third trimester of pregnancy. These receptor sequences come from a female donor with multiple sclerosis, enrolled in a pregnancy study.

The chain uses TRBV5-1 and TRBJ2-1; a possible D gene is TRBD1 (6 bases). The germline gives CDR1 SGHRS, CDR2 YFSETQ. The CDR3 runs to 17 residues. Trimming stripped 1 base from V and 0 bases from J, with 14 bases between. The CDR3 DNA sequence: TGCGCCAGCAGCTTGTCAGGGGCAGAGCTCTCCTACAATGAGCAGTTCTTC. It translates to CASSLSGAELSYNEQFF.

CDR3 sequence: CASSFRAEGDTQYF. CDR3 nucleotides: TGTGCCAGCAGCTTCCGGGCCGAGGGAGATACGCAGTATTTT. The gene calls are TRBV5-4 and TRBJ2-3, with D possibly matching TRBD2 (5 bases). Germline CDR1 reads SGHNT; CDR2 reads YYREEE (reference sequence). The germline V and J ends were trimmed by 2 bases and 5 bases, with 12 bases remaining between them. CDR3 length equals 14 residues.

The chain has TRBV19 and TRBJ2-3, with 7 bases that match TRBD2. Germline V gene lookup returns CDR1 LNHDA and CDR2 SQIVND (reference sequence). The V and J ends lost 3 bases and 0 bases, in that order; junction bases with no gene match: 6. CDR3 length: 16 residues. CDR3 region: CASSMLAASSTDTQYF. CDR3 DNA: TGTGCCAGTAGTATGCTAGCGGCGTCTAGCACAGATACGCAGTATTTT.

The chain is built from TRBV5-1 and TRBJ2-3; D is perhaps TRBD1 (5 bases). V was shortened by 2 bases and J by 6 bases, with 16 bases between the two germline ends. The length of the CDR3 is 15 residues. Germline V gives CDR1 SGHRS, CDR2 YFSETQ. CDR3 loop: CASSFGPGLTDTQYF. CDR3 DNA: TGCGCCAGCAGCTTTGGGCCAGGGCTAACGGATACGCAGTATTTT.

The V call is TRBV19, the J call TRBJ2-3, with TRBD2 matching 12 bases. Germline V gene lookup returns CDR1 LNHDA and CDR2 SQIVND (reference sequence). The CDR3 is made up of 17 amino acids. The ends lost 3 bases at V and 0 bases at J; junction bases unmatched: 4. The CDR3 loop is CASSMGGTSGSTDTQYF. The CDR3 nucleotides read TGTGCCAGTAGTATGGGGGGGACTAGCGGGAGCACAGATACGCAGTATTTT. The full variable domain, completed using reference TRBV19 and TRBJ2-3, is DGGITQSPKYLFRKEGQNVTLSCEQNLNHDAMYWYRQDPGQGLRLIYYSQIVNDFQKGDIAEGYSVSREKKESFPLTVTSAQKNPTAFYLCASSMGGTSGSTDTQYFGPGTRLTVL.

The chain combines TRBV5-1 with TRBJ2-7, with D possibly TRBD1 on 6 matching bases. The CDR3 contains 15 residues. CDR1 SGHRS and CDR2 YFSETQ come from the germline V gene. The V and J ends lost 0 bases and 5 bases respectively, with 15 bases between them. This CDR3 reads CASSLASRTDDEQYF. In nucleotides, the CDR3 is TGCGCCAGCAGCTTGGCAAGCCGGACAGATGACGAGCAGTACTTC.

J is TRBJ1-1 and V is TRBV9; 9 positions match TRBD1. Germline values: CDR1 SGDLS, CDR2 YYNGEE. The CDR3 contains 13 residues. V was clipped by 2 bases and J by 11 bases; unmatched bases: 7. CDR3 nucleotide sequence: TGTGCCAGCAGCGTCTCGGGACAGGGAGCTGCTTTCTTT. Protein sequence: CASSVSGQGAAFF.

The V and J genes are TRBV30 and TRBJ2-1; 8 bases fit TRBD2. Unmatched junction bases numbered 7, after V lost 3 bases and J lost 3 bases. This CDR3 comprises 15 residues. Germline V lookup: CDR1 GTSNPN, CDR2 SVGIG (reference sequence). CDR3 coding DNA: TGTGCCTGGAGGAGACTAGCGCCCGTCTACAATGAGCAGTTCTTC. Translation: CAWRRLAPVYNEQFF.

The V gene is TRBV4-3, the J gene TRBJ2-7; 10 bases match TRBD2. The CDR3 totals 14 residues. V was clipped by 1 base and J by 6 bases; unmatched bases: 3. Germline CDR1 is LGHNA and CDR2 is YSLEER. CDR3 protein: CASSQASGGFEQYF. CDR3 bases: TGCGCCAGCAGCCAAGCTAGCGGGGGTTTCGAGCAGTACTTC.

The rearrangement uses TRBV5-4 and TRBJ2-7, with TRBD2 matching 14 bases. CDR3 length equals 15 residues. The germline V gene has CDR1 SGHNT and CDR2 YYREEE (reference sequence). With V trimmed by 4 bases and J by 7 bases, 7 bases remained unmatched. CDR3 sequence reads: CASSRGLAGGDEQYF. Here the CDR3 DNA reads TGTGCCAGCAGCCGTGGACTAGCGGGAGGAGATGAGCAGTACTTC.

The chain combines TRBV28 with TRBJ2-5, with 9 bases matching TRBD2. Trimming cost V 5 bases and J 2 bases; bases outside gene matches: 6. The CDR3 contains 15 residues. Per the germline V gene, CDR1 is MDHEN and CDR2 is SYDVKM. Here the CDR3 reads CASSLLLAGQETQYF. Here the CDR3 DNA reads TGTGCCAGCAGTCTCCTTCTAGCGGGGCAAGAGACCCAGTACTTC.

The count of this clone is one. The gene calls are TRBV7-3 and TRBJ2-3, with TRBD2 matching 11 bases. The CDR3 is 15 amino acids. Germline V CDR1 and CDR2: SGHTA, FQGTGA. V dropped 5 bases and J dropped 8; count of bases not matched to a gene: 9. The CDR3 protein is CASSPGLADAGTQYF. In nucleotides, the CDR3 is TGTGCCAGCAGCCCGGGACTAGCGGACGCCGGTACGCAGTATTTT.

The rearrangement links TRBV6-4 to TRBJ2-3; 9 bases match TRBD2. Trimming at V came to 5 bases and at J to 1 base, leaving 4 bases not matched to a gene. CDR3 length: 15 residues. The germline gives CDR1 MRHNA, CDR2 SNTAGT. The CDR3 DNA is TGTGCCAGCAGTTCAGCGGGAGGAGGCACAGATACGCAGTATTTT. Its translation: CASSSAGGGTDTQYF.

The chain links TRBV6-5 to TRBJ2-1, with 7 bases matching TRBD2. Looked up from germline, CDR1 is MNHEY and CDR2 is SVGAGI. V shed 0 bases and J 2 bases; nucleotides not matched to a gene: 4. The CDR3 loop spans 16 amino acids. In nucleotides, the CDR3 is TGTGCCAGCAGTTACTCGGCTAGCGGAACCTACAATGAGCAGTTCTTC. It encodes CASSYSASGTYNEQFF.

The rearrangement links TRBV27 to TRBJ2-3, with D perhaps matching TRBD1 (5 bases). V was pared by 3 bases and J by 0 bases, with 28 bases between. CDR3 length equals 21 residues. From germline, CDR1 is MNHEY and CDR2 SMNVEV (reference sequence). As DNA, the CDR3 is TGTGCCAGCAGTTTTCTGCTACTTCAAGGGCAGGGCGAACGAAGCACAGATACGCAGTATTTT. It specifies CASSFLLLQGQGERSTDTQYF.

The chain carries TRBV29-1 and TRBJ1-1; 7 bases match TRBD1. This CDR3 is 14 amino acids long. The J segment lost 3 bases and the V segment lost 6 bases, leaving 10 bases of the junction unmatched. The germline gives CDR1 SQVTM, CDR2 ANQGSEA. CDR3 in DNA: TGCAGCGTGGGACAGTCGCTATACCACACTGAAGCTTTCTTT. Its translation: CSVGQSLYHTEAFF.

The V gene is TRBV7-9, the J gene TRBJ2-5, with TRBD1 identical over 7 bases. The germline V gene has CDR1 SEHNR and CDR2 FQNEAQ (reference sequence). The CDR3 contains 14 residues. J was trimmed by 4 bases and V by 5 bases; bases with no gene match: 7. The CDR3 DNA reads as TGTGCCAGCAGCCCGAGACAGGGCCCAGAGACCCAGTACTTC. Translated: CASSPRQGPETQYF.

This CDR3 is CASSSGLAGDFEQFF. CDR3 in DNA: TGTGCCAGCAGTTCCGGACTAGCGGGAGATTTTGAGCAGTTCTTC. The J gene is TRBJ2-1, the V gene TRBV6-5; 13 bases map to TRBD2. CDR1 and CDR2 (germline): MNHEY, SVGAGI. The CDR3 is made up of 15 amino acids. With 4 bases clipped from V and 9 bases from J, the junction kept 6 bases outside the gene matches.

This chain joins TRBV27 and TRBJ1-1; the D gene is possibly TRBD1 (6 bases). The CDR3 sequence is 14 residues long. V shed 5 bases and J shed 1 base, with 11 bases lying between them. CDR1 is MNHEY and CDR2 is SMNVEV in the germline V gene (reference sequence). The CDR3 sequence: CASSPTGWNTEAFF. In nucleotides, the CDR3 is TGTGCCAGCAGTCCGACAGGTTGGAACACTGAAGCTTTCTTT.

The chain recombines TRBV27 with TRBJ2-3, with TRBD2 matching 8 bases. There are 14 residues in the CDR3. Trimming removed 2 bases from V and 6 bases from J; junction bases left unmatched: 4. CDR1 is MNHEY, CDR2 SMNVEV, per germline (reference sequence). CDR3 nucleotides: TGTGCCAGCAGTTTACTGGGCGGGAGGGATACGCAGTATTTT. This translates into CASSLLGGRDTQYF.

The V and J genes are TRBV5-1 and TRBJ1-2; D is perhaps TRBD1 (6 bases). Germline V CDR1 and CDR2: SGHRS, YFSETQ. The CDR3 has 16 residues. Trimming took 0 bases from V and 3 from J, leaving 15 bases between them. The CDR3 DNA follows: TGCGCCAGCAGCTTGGTCGGGGGGGCGCGGGACTATGGCTACACCTTC. Its protein is CASSLVGGARDYGYTF.

Here the CDR3 DNA reads TGTGCCAGCAGTTTACAGGGGCTATCCCCCTACGAGCAGTACTTC. Translation: CASSLQGLSPYEQYF. J is TRBJ2-7 and V is TRBV27, with a possible D match to TRBD1 (6 bases). Germline CDR1 is MNHEY and CDR2 is SMNVEV (reference sequence). This CDR3 contains 15 residues. V lost 2 bases to trimming and J lost 2 bases, with 13 bases between them.

A few counts support this clone. V is TRBV5-4 and J is TRBJ2-7; 9 bases fit TRBD2. V was clipped by 4 bases and J by 4 bases; unmatched bases: 9. Germline V lookup: CDR1 SGHNT, CDR2 YYREEE (reference sequence). This CDR3 comprises 15 residues. The CDR3 region is CASSRERGEVYEQYF. The CDR3 DNA sequence: TGTGCCAGCAGCCGCGAGCGGGGGGAAGTGTACGAGCAGTACTTC.

The genes are TRBV29-1 and TRBJ2-7, with D perhaps TRBD1 (5 bases). V was shortened by 5 bases and J by 3 bases, with 11 bases between the two germline ends. The germline V gene encodes CDR1 SQVTM and CDR2 ANQGSEA. The CDR3 is 12 residues long. The CDR3: CSVQGSIYEQYF. The CDR3 nucleotides are TGCAGCGTTCAGGGTTCGATCTACGAGCAGTACTTC.

The V gene is TRBV27, the J gene TRBJ2-5, with 9 bases identical to TRBD2. There are 15 residues in the CDR3. The ends lost 5 bases at V and 4 bases at J; junction bases unmatched: 8. Looked up from germline, CDR1 is MNHEY and CDR2 is SMNVEV (reference sequence). Here the CDR3 DNA reads TGTGCCAGCAGTCACCGCGGGAGGGGCCTAGAGACCCAGTACTTC. Amino acids: CASSHRGRGLETQYF.

V gene TRBV19 combines with J gene TRBJ2-1, with TRBD2 matching over 8 bases. Germline CDR1 is LNHDA and CDR2 is SQIVND (reference sequence). J gave up 6 bases and V 5 bases, and 6 bases lay outside the gene matches. The CDR3 spans 14 residues. This chain's CDR3 is CASSLLAGPNEQFF. CDR3 DNA: TGTGCCAGTAGTCTCTTAGCGGGGCCCAATGAGCAGTTCTTC.

The chain recombines TRBV7-9 with TRBJ2-7, with D perhaps matching TRBD1 (5 bases). The germline V gene encodes CDR1 SEHNR and CDR2 FQNEAQ (reference sequence). The CDR3 is 12 amino acids. The germline V and J ends were trimmed by 4 bases and 3 bases, with 7 bases remaining between them. The CDR3, as DNA: TGTGCCAGCAGCTCCAGGGTCTACGAGCAGTACTTC. Translating gives CASSSRVYEQYF.

V is TRBV28 and J is TRBJ2-7; TRBD1 aligns across 7 bases. The CDR3 extends over 17 amino acids. The junction had 15 bases not matched to a gene; V was cut back by 7 bases and J by 0 bases. Germline V gives CDR1 MDHEN, CDR2 SYDVKM. CDR3 in amino acids: CASNEWEPGQSSYEQYF. The CDR3 DNA is TGTGCCAGCAACGAGTGGGAACCGGGACAGAGCTCCTACGAGCAGTACTTC.

This chain links TRBV5-4 with TRBJ2-7; 12 bases fit TRBD2. Germline CDR1 and CDR2: SGHNT and YYREEE (reference sequence). With 4 bases clipped from V and 2 bases from J, the junction kept 4 bases outside the gene matches. The length of the CDR3 is 15 residues. As DNA, the CDR3 is TGTGCCAGCAGCCCTCTAGCGGGAGGGGCCTACGAGCAGTACTTC. Encoded protein: CASSPLAGGAYEQYF.

Here the CDR3 reads CASSARTSGLDEQFF. The CDR3 DNA follows: TGTGCCAGCAGCGCCCGGACTAGCGGCCTTGATGAGCAGTTCTTC. The chain has TRBV4-2 and TRBJ2-1; 10 nucleotides line up with TRBD2. J lost 8 bases, V lost 5 bases, and 9 bases had no gene match. Germline V gene data show CDR1 as LGHNA and CDR2 as YNFKEQ. The CDR3 length is 15 residues.

This clone came up once. The chain links TRBV15 to TRBJ2-5; weak D call: TRBD2 (5 bases). In germline, CDR1 is LNHNV, CDR2 YYDKDF (reference sequence). The CDR3 sequence is 17 residues long. V lost 4 bases and J lost 2, with 20 bases in between. CDR3 in amino acids: CATSKRGQDLLQETQYF. Here the CDR3 DNA reads TGTGCCACCAGCAAGAGAGGGCAGGATCTACTACAAGAGACCCAGTACTTC.

This clone was seen only once. This sequence joins TRBV19 and TRBJ2-3; 10 bases line up with TRBD2. Per the germline V gene, CDR1 is LNHDA and CDR2 is SQIVND (reference sequence). V lost 5 bases, J lost 3 bases, and 8 bases stayed unmatched. The CDR3 runs 16 residues. As DNA, the CDR3 is TGTGCCAGTAGTCCCCTAGCGGGAGAAGGAACAGATACGCAGTATTTT. Translated, it gives CASSPLAGEGTDTQYF.